This note documents a single T cell receptor (beta chain) sequence. Profiled with immunoSEQ multiplex PCR; TCRdb holds only in-frame clones, not every one. The sample holds about 170,000 clones, 88% seen once. This CDR3 spans 14 amino acids. The V gene lost 4 bases and the J gene lost 4 bases, with 14 bases spanning the gap. Germline V gives CDR1 MDHEN, CDR2 SYDVKM. This entry belongs to a study of control samples from healthy donors and cancer patients. This chain uses TRBV28 with TRBJ2-7; D perhaps matches TRBD2 (5 bases). The source is a woman aged 25 to 39 in good health. The sequenced sample was blood. The CDR3 nucleotides are TGTGCCAGCAGTTCCCCTCGGACTGGGTACGAGCAGTACTTC. This translates into CASSSPRTGYEQYF.